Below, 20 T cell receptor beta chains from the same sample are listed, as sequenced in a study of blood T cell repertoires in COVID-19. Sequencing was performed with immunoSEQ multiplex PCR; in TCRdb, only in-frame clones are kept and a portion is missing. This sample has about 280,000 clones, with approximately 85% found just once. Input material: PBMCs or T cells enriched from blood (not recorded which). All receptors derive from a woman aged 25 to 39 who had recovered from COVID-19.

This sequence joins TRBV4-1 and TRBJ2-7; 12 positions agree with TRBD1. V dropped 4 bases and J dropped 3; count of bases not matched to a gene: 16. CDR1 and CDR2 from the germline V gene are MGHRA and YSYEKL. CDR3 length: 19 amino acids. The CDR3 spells CASSLERDRGRGGVYEQYF. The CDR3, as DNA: TGCGCCAGCAGCCTCGAGCGGGACAGGGGGCGCGGGGGTGTCTACGAGCAGTACTTC.

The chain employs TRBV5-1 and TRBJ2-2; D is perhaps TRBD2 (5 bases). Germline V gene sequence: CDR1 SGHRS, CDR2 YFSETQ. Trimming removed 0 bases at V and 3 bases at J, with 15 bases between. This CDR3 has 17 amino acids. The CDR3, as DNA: TGCGCCAGCAGCTTGGGGGCCAGATCCGGGGACACCGGGGAGCTGTTTTTT. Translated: CASSLGARSGDTGELFF.

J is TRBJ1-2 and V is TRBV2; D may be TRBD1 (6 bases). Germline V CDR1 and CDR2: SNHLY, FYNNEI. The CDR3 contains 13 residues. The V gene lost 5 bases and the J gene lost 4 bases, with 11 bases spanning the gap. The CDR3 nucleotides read TGTGCCAGCAGTTGGACAGCTTCCTATGGCTACACCTTC. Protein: CASSWTASYGYTF.

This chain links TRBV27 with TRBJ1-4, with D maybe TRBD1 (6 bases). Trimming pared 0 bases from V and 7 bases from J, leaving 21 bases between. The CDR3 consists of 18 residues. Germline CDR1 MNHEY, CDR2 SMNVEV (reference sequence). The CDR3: CASSLSPPHTGFVEKLFF. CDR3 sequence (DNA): TGTGCCAGCAGTTTATCCCCCCCCCATACAGGGTTTGTTGAAAAACTGTTTTTT.

This CDR3 is CASSHSYGYTF. CDR3 bases: TGCGCCAGCAGCCACAGCTATGGCTACACCTTC. The chain employs TRBV4-1 and TRBJ1-2; D remains unclear. This CDR3 region has 11 residues. Germline loops: CDR1 MGHRA, CDR2 YSYEKL. Trimming took off 3 bases at V and 4 bases at J, with 3 bases between the two ends.

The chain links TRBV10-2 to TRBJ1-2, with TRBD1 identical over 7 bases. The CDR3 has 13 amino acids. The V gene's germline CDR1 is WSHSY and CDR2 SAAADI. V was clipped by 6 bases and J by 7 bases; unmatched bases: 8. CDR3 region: CASRQGYLSGYTF. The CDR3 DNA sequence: TGCGCCAGCAGACAGGGGTACTTATCTGGCTACACCTTC.

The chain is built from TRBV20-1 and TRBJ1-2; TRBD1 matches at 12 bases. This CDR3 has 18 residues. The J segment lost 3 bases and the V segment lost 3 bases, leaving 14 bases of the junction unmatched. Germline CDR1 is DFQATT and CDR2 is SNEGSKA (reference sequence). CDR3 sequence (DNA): TGCAGTGCTAGTCCGGTGGGACAGGGGGCCCCGCCGTACTATGGCTACACCTTC. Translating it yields CSASPVGQGAPPYYGYTF.

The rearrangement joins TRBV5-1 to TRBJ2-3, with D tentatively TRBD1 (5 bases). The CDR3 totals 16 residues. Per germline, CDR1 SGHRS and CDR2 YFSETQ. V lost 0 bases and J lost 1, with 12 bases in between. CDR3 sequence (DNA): TGCGCCAGCAGCTTGGGGGGCCCCGCCCGCACAGATACGCAGTATTTT. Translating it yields CASSLGGPARTDTQYF.

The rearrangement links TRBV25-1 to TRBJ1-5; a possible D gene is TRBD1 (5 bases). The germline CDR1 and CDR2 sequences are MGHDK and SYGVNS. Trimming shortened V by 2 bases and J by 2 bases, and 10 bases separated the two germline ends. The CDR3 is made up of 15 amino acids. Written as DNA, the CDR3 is TGTGCCAGCAGTGAAGGGGGGTTGGGCAATCAGCCCCAGCATTTT. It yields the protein CASSEGGLGNQPQHF.

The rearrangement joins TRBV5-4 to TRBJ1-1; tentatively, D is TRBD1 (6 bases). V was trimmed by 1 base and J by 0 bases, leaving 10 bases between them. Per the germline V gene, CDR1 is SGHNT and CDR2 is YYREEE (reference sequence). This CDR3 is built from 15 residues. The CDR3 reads CASSLPGQMNTEAFF. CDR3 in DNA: TGTGCCAGCAGCTTGCCTGGACAGATGAACACTGAAGCTTTCTTT.

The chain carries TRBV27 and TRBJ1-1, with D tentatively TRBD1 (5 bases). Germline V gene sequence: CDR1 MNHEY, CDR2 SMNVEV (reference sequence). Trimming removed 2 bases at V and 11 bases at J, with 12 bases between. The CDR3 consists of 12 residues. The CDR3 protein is CASSLPGRVAFF. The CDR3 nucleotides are TGTGCCAGCAGTTTACCTGGCAGGGTTGCTTTCTTT.

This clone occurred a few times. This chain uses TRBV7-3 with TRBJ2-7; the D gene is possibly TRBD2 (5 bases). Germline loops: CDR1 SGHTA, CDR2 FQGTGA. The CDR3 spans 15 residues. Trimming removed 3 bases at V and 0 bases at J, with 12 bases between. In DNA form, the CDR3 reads TGTGCCAGCAGCTTTTCCGGGGAGAGCTCCTACGAGCAGTACTTC. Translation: CASSFSGESSYEQYF.

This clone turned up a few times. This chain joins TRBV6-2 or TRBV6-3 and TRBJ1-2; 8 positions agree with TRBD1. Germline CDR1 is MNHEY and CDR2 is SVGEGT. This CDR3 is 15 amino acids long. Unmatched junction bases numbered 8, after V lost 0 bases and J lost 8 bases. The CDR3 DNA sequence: TGTGCCAGCAGTTACTCAAGGACAGGGTATTTCGGCTACACCTTC. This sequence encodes CASSYSRTGYFGYTF.

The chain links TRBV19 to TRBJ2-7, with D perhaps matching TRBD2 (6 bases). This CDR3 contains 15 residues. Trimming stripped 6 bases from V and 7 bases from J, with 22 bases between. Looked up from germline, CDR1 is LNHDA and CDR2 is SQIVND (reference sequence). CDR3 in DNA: TGTGCCAGTAGGGGTGTTAGCGGATTGGTCGGGGAGCAGTACTTC. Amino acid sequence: CASRGVSGLVGEQYF.

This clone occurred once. In DNA form, the CDR3 reads TGTGCCAGCAGTCCAGCGACAGGGTGGGGTGAAAAACTGTTTTTT. Its translation is CASSPATGWGEKLFF. The rearrangement joins TRBV27 to TRBJ1-4; 7 positions match TRBD1. This CDR3 has 15 amino acids. CDR1 is MNHEY, CDR2 SMNVEV, per germline (reference sequence). The V gene end was trimmed by 5 bases and the J gene end by 7 bases; junction bases not matched to a gene: 10.

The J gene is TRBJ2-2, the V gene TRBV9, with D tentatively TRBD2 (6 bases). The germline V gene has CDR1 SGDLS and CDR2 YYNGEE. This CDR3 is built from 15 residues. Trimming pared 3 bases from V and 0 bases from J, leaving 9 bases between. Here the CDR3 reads CASSDRRANTGELFF. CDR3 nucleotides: TGTGCCAGCAGCGACAGGAGGGCGAACACCGGGGAGCTGTTTTTT. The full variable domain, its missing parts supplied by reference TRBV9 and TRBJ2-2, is DSGVTQTPKHLITATGQRVTLRCSPRSGDLSVYWYQQSLDQGLQFLIQYYNGEERAKGNILERFSAQQFPDLHSELNLSSLELGDSALYFCASSDRRANTGELFFGEGSRLTVL.

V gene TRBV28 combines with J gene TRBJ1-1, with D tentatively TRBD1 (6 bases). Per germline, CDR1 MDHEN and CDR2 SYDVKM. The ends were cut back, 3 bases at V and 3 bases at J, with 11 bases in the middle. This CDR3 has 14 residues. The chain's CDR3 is CASSLAGEDTEAFF. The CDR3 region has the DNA TGTGCCAGCAGTTTGGCAGGGGAAGACACTGAAGCTTTCTTT.

CDR3 bases: TGTGCCAGCAGCTTGTTTAAGGGGCCGCTCAACACTGAAGCTTTCTTT. Protein: CASSLFKGPLNTEAFF. The V gene is TRBV5-4, the J gene TRBJ1-1; tentatively, D is TRBD1 (5 bases). The germline CDR1 and CDR2 sequences are SGHNT and YYREEE (reference sequence). This CDR3 comprises 16 residues. V lost 1 base, J lost 2 bases, and 15 bases lay in between.

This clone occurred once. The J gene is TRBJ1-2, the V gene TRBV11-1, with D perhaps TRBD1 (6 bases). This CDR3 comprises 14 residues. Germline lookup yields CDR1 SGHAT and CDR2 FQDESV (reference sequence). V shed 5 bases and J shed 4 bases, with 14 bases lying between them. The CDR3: CASSLTDSRYGYTF. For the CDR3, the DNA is TGTGCCAGCAGCCTAACGGACAGCCGCTATGGCTACACCTTC.

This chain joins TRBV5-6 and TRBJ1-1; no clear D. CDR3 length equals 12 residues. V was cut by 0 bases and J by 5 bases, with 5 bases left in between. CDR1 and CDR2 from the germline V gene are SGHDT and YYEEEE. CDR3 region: CASSLGATEAFF. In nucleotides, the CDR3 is TGTGCCAGCAGCTTGGGCGCAACTGAAGCTTTCTTT. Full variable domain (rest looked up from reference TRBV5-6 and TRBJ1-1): DAGVTQSPTHLIKTRGQQVTLRCSPKSGHDTVSWYQQALGQGPQFIFQYYEEEERQRGNFPDRFSGHQFPNYSSELNVNALLLGDSALYLCASSLGATEAFFGQGTRLTVV.